Here is one TCR beta chain with its context. The source of the sample is a study of T-cell memory formation after mild COVID-19. About the study: Largely, TCR clusters stayed within a single donor.

CDR3 length equals 15 residues. Losses at the gene ends were 5 bases for V and 7 bases for J; bases not matched to a gene: 13. In germline, CDR1 is MNHEY, CDR2 SMNVEV (reference sequence). Using constant-segment primers, 5'RACE produced TCR alpha and TCR beta cDNA libraries carrying sample barcodes and UMIs. MiXCR, run by TCRdb on the 5' RACE reads, gives a single entry per CDR3 protein. The table includes about 430,000 distinct CDR3 sequences, approximately 24% detected once. Sequencing input: PBMCs or a T cell subset sorted from them (not recorded which). The TCR originated in an adult woman who had mild COVID-19 (a few samples of this study predate the infection). Cell type and time point are not known. V gene TRBV27 combines with J gene TRBJ1-2, with TRBD1 matching 7 bases. CDR3 DNA: TGTGCCAGCAGTCCCCGTGGAGGGGGCTTGGGTGGCTACACCTTC. Protein: CASSPRGGGLGGYTF.